Shown below are 9 T cell receptor beta chains from a single sample sequenced in a study of blood T cell repertoires in COVID-19 (dated by TCRdb to between 2020 and 2021). The library was produced with the immunoSEQ multiplex PCR assay. This immuneACCESS table, as held by TCRdb, lists in-frame sequences with V and J called but not all clones. Of the missing ones, under half trace to an unresolved V gene in checked studies; the others have no known cause. The sample records approximately 41,000 clones, around 90% of which are singletons. The top ten clonotypes cover roughly a tenth of the sample. Input material: peripheral blood. These receptors came from an elderly woman with active COVID-19.

The J gene is TRBJ1-5, the V gene TRBV2, with D maybe TRBD1 (6 bases). The V and J ends lost 8 bases and 0 bases respectively, with 11 bases between them. The CDR3 covers 14 residues. CDR1 is SNHLY and CDR2 is FYNNEI in the germline V gene. CDR3 sequence: CASSRDISNQPQHF. CDR3 coding DNA: TGTGCCAGCTCCCGGGACATTAGCAATCAGCCCCAGCATTTT.

This sequence joins TRBV18 and TRBJ2-7; D gene uncertain. The V and J ends lost 4 bases and 5 bases respectively, with 9 bases between them. Germline-derived CDR1 and CDR2 are KGHSH and LQKENI. This CDR3 is built from 12 residues. This CDR3 is CASSLYNNEQYF. For the CDR3, the DNA is TGTGCCAGCTCACTTTACAACAACGAGCAGTACTTC.

The rearrangement uses TRBV27 and TRBJ1-2; TRBD1 aligns across 7 bases. Germline V CDR1 and CDR2: MNHEY, SMNVEV (reference sequence). V dropped 2 bases and J dropped 6; count of bases not matched to a gene: 15. CDR3 size: 17 residues. The CDR3: CASSLPKGQLRGNGYTF. The CDR3 bases are TGTGCCAGCAGTTTACCAAAGGGACAGCTTCGCGGGAATGGCTACACCTTC.

V usage is TRBV7-3 and J usage is TRBJ1-1; D is possibly TRBD1 (5 bases). Trimming shortened V by 2 bases and J by 3 bases, and 13 bases separated the two germline ends. The germline V gene has CDR1 SGHTA and CDR2 FQGTGA. This CDR3 is built from 15 residues. The CDR3 loop reads CASSLRAGSDTEAFF. For the CDR3, the DNA is TGTGCCAGCAGCTTACGGGCAGGGTCGGACACTGAAGCTTTCTTT.

This chain joins TRBV9 and TRBJ1-1; weak D call: TRBD1 (6 bases). V was cut by 1 base and J by 5 bases, with 12 bases left in between. The CDR3 spans 14 residues. Germline CDR1 is SGDLS and CDR2 is YYNGEE. The CDR3 sequence: CASSVRGADTEAFF. The CDR3 DNA sequence: TGTGCCAGCAGCGTACGGGGGGCCGATACTGAAGCTTTCTTT.

The chain carries TRBV7-2 and TRBJ1-1; D is perhaps TRBD1 (5 bases). V lost 5 bases and J lost 9, with 19 bases in between. In germline, CDR1 is SGHTA, CDR2 FQGNSA. The CDR3 extends over 14 amino acids. Written as DNA, the CDR3 is TGTGCCAGCAGCGCCTCCCTAAGGGGCCTTAAAGCTTTCTTT. It codes for CASSASLRGLKAFF. Supplemented by reference TRBV7-2 and TRBJ1-1, the full variable domain reads GAGVSQSPSNKVTEKGKDVELRCDPISGHTALYWYRQSLGQGLEFLIYFQGNSAPDKSGLPSDRFSAERTGGSVSTLTIQRTQQEDSAVYLCASSASLRGLKAFFGQGTRLTVV.

This sequence joins TRBV7-9 and TRBJ1-4, with a possible D match to TRBD1 (5 bases). Germline CDR1 SEHNR, CDR2 FQNEAQ (reference sequence). The ends were cut back, 4 bases at V and 11 bases at J, with 23 bases in the middle. The CDR3 totals 16 residues. The DNA for the CDR3 is TGTGCCAGCAGCTCTAGGGGCGCAGGCACCTCAGGGAAACTGTTTTTT. Amino acid sequence: CASSSRGAGTSGKLFF.

The genes are TRBV6-5 and TRBJ2-7, with 7 bases lining up with TRBD2. V lost 0 bases to trimming and J lost 2 bases; unmatched junction nucleotides: 1. This CDR3 is 14 amino acids long. The germline V gene encodes CDR1 MNHEY and CDR2 SVGAGI. In DNA form, the CDR3 reads TGTGCCAGCAGTTACTCGGGGAGGGCCTACGAGCAGTACTTC. This codes for CASSYSGRAYEQYF.

The chain is built from TRBV6-2 or TRBV6-3 and TRBJ1-2, with TRBD1 identical over 9 bases. CDR1 MNHEY and CDR2 SVGEGT come from the germline V gene. With V trimmed by 5 bases and J by 2 bases, 6 bases remained unmatched. This CDR3 has 15 amino acids. In nucleotides, the CDR3 is TGTGCCAGCAGTCGCCGGGACAGGGACAACTATGGCTACACCTTC. This gives the protein CASSRRDRDNYGYTF.